This TCR beta chain derives from a study of T cells after posttransplantation cyclophosphamide. This clone showed up many times. Assay used: immunoSEQ multiplex PCR; TCRdb lists only in-frame clones, some missing. The table lists around 35,000 clones, no singletons, with under 7% in the top ten. The length of the CDR3 is 13 residues. Germline V gene sequence: CDR1 SGHVS, CDR2 FQNEAQ. V dropped 2 bases and J dropped 5 bases, with 7 bases sitting between them. The sample consisted of PBMCs. The rearrangement uses TRBV7-8 and TRBJ1-5; no firm D call. The TCR sequence derives from a woman in her forties or fifties in good health and a related stem cell transplant donor. In DNA, the CDR3 is TGTGCCAGCAGCTTATCAGGCGATCAGCCCCAGCATTTT. Encoded protein: CASSLSGDQPQHF.